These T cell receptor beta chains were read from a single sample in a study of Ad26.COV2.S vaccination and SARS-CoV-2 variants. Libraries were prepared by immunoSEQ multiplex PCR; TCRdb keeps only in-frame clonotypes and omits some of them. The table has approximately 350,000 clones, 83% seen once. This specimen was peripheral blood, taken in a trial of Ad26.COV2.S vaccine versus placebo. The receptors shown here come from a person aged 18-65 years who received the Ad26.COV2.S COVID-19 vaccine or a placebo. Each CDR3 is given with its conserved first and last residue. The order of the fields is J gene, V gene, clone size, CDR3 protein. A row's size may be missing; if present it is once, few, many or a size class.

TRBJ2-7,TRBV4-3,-,CASSARRVTYEQYF
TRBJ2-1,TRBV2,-,CASSPLREQFF
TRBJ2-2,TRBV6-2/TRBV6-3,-,CASSYSIEAGGQDTGELFF
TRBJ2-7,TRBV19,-,CASSPRGSSYEQYF
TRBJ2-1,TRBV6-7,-,CASSYSGSSGRDSYNEQFF
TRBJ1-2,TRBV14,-,CASSLGTGYGYTF
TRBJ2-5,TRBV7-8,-,CASSRDLQETQYF
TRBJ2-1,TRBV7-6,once,CASSPGGGNNEQFF
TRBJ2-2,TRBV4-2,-,CASSQAGATGELFF
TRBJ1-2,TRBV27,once,CASRRSGTEYGYTF
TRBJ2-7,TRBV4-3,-,CASSPMRLALEQYF
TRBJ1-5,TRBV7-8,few,CASSTLLPNQPQHF
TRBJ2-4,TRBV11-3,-,CASTTGLAKNIQYF
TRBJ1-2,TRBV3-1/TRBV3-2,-,CASSQDRAHGYTF
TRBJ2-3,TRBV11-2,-,CASSLPGTDTQYF
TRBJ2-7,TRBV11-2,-,CASSLESGPYEQYF
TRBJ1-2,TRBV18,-,CASSLGFGYTF